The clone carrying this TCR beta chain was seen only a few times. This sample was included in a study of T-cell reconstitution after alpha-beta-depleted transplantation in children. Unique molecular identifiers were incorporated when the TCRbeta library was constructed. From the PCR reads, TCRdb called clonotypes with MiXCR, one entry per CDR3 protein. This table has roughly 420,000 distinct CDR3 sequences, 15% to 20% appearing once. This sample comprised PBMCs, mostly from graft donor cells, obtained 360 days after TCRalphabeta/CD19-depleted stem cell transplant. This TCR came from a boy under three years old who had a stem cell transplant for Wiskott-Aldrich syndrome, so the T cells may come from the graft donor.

The CDR3 DNA follows: TGTGCCACCCGCCCGGCCCCCGGGACAGGGGACCCAGATACGCAGTATTTT. Translated: CATRPAPGTGDPDTQYF. The V and J genes are TRBV24-1 and TRBJ2-3; 10 nucleotides match TRBD1. With 9 bases clipped from V and 4 bases from J, the junction kept 15 bases outside the gene matches. This CDR3 has 17 residues. Germline V gives CDR1 KGHDR, CDR2 SFDVKD.